One and the same sample provided the 18 T cell receptor beta chains below, sequenced in a study of cytomegalovirus exposure and HLA in healthy donors. Researchers ran the PCR with 60 Vbeta and 13 Jbeta primers. Here immunoSEQ multiplex PCR was the method, and the copy in TCRdb shows in-frame clones only, minus some. This sample has about 120,000 clones; about 11% occur once, and the top ten carry roughly 4.6%. The sequenced material came from PBMCs. The receptors were sampled from a young woman in good health and CMV-seropositive.

This clone turned up a few times. Other DNA sequences in this sample translate to the same CDR3. The J gene is TRBJ2-1, the V gene TRBV5-1, with 11 positions matching TRBD1. Trimming removed 4 bases from V and 8 bases from J; junction bases left unmatched: 5. The CDR3 runs to 14 residues. CDR1 and CDR2 (germline): SGHRS, YFSETQ. CDR3 DNA sequence: TGCGCCAGCAGCCCGGGACAGGGGGTCGATGAGCAGTTCTTC. The encoded protein is CASSPGQGVDEQFF.

The table lists this clone with a few counts. Written as DNA, the CDR3 is TGTGCCAGCAGAAGTCCTCAGGGTATGAGTACTGAAGCTTTCTTT. Translated, it gives CASRSPQGMSTEAFF. The chain uses TRBV28 and TRBJ1-1; a possible D gene is TRBD1 (5 bases). V lost 6 bases, J lost 5 bases, and 19 bases lay in between. CDR3 size: 15 residues. The germline V gene has CDR1 MDHEN and CDR2 SYDVKM. Together with reference TRBV28 and TRBJ1-1, the CDR3 gives the full variable domain: DVKVTQSSRYLVKRTGEKVFLECVQDMDHENMFWYRQDPGLGLRLIYFSYDVKMKEKGDIPEGYSVSREKKERFSLILESASTNQTSMYLCASRSPQGMSTEAFFGQGTRLTVV.

This chain joins TRBV6-1 and TRBJ2-6; maybe TRBD1 (6 bases). CDR1 MNHNS and CDR2 SASEGT come from the germline V gene. This CDR3 contains 18 residues. Between the trimmed V and J ends, which lost 2 bases and 4 bases, there was a span of 18 bases. The CDR3 DNA follows: TGTGCCAGCAGTGAATGGACAGATACCGTCCTCGGGGCCAACGTCCTGACTTTC. It codes for CASSEWTDTVLGANVLTF.

This clone occurred a few times. J is TRBJ1-1 and V is TRBV12-5, with TRBD1 matching over 8 bases. The CDR3 consists of 17 residues. The trim removed 5 bases at V and 6 bases at J, leaving 17 bases unmatched. CDR1 is LGHNT, CDR2 FRNRAP, per germline. The CDR3 region has the DNA TGTGCTAGTGGTGTAACAGGACAGGGCGGCGGAGTACCTGAAGCTTTCTTT. Translation: CASGVTGQGGGVPEAFF.

This chain uses TRBV29-1 with TRBJ2-7, with 8 nucleotides matching TRBD1. Trimming at V came to 4 bases and at J to 7 bases, leaving 9 bases not matched to a gene. The CDR3 has 13 residues. Germline V gene sequence: CDR1 SQVTM, CDR2 ANQGSEA. The CDR3: CSVGGQGAGEQYF. The CDR3 DNA reads TGCAGCGTTGGAGGGCAGGGGGCGGGGGAGCAGTACTTC.

The chain employs TRBV7-2 and TRBJ2-6; D uncertain. CDR3 length: 15 residues. Looked up from germline, CDR1 is SGHTA and CDR2 is FQGNSA. Trimming removed 3 bases from V and 4 bases from J, with 10 bases in between. CDR3 residues: CASSFTVNGANVLTF. The DNA of the CDR3 is TGTGCCAGCAGCTTCACGGTGAACGGGGCCAACGTCCTGACTTTC. Based on the CDR3 plus reference TRBV7-2 and TRBJ2-6, the full variable domain is GAGVSQSPSNKVTEKGKDVELRCDPISGHTALYWYRQSLGQGLEFLIYFQGNSAPDKSGLPSDRFSAERTGGSVSTLTIQRTQQEDSAVYLCASSFTVNGANVLTFGAGSRLTVL.

The CDR3 loop reads CASSLARGTASDTQYF. The CDR3 bases are TGTGCCAGCAGCTTAGCGCGGGGGACTGCGTCAGATACGCAGTATTTT. The J gene is TRBJ2-3, the V gene TRBV7-9; 7 bases fit TRBD2. The length of the CDR3 is 16 residues. Germline lookup yields CDR1 SEHNR and CDR2 FQNEAQ (reference sequence). V lost 0 bases and J lost 4; bases outside the gene matches: 7.

The genes are TRBV19 and TRBJ2-7; tentatively, D is TRBD1 (5 bases). The CDR3 contains 14 residues. Trimming removed 9 bases from V and 7 bases from J, with 22 bases in between. CDR1 and CDR2 from the germline V gene are LNHDA and SQIVND (reference sequence). CDR3 amino acids: CARDTGDALREQYF. CDR3 DNA sequence: TGTGCCAGGGATACAGGAGACGCGCTACGAGAGCAGTACTTC. The full variable domain, its missing parts supplied by reference TRBV19 and TRBJ2-7, is DGGITQSPKYLFRKEGQNVTLSCEQNLNHDAMYWYRQDPGQGLRLIYYSQIVNDFQKGDIAEGYSVSREKKESFPLTVTSAQKNPTAFYLCARDTGDALREQYFGPGTRLTVT.

The rearrangement uses TRBV6-1 and TRBJ2-2; D is unresolved. This CDR3 contains 14 residues. Trimming stripped 5 bases from V and 8 bases from J, with 15 bases between. Germline V gene sequence: CDR1 MNHNS, CDR2 SASEGT. For the CDR3, the DNA is TGTGCCAGCAGTCAAACCTCAGGTGTGGGGGAGCTGTTTTTT. Amino acid sequence: CASSQTSGVGELFF.

The J gene is TRBJ2-1, the V gene TRBV5-5; 8 bases are shared with TRBD1. Germline V gene sequence: CDR1 SGHKS, CDR2 YYEKEE (reference sequence). The CDR3 is 13 residues long. V lost 3 bases, J lost 7 bases, and 3 bases stayed unmatched. The CDR3 loop is CASSWTGINEQFF. The CDR3 bases are TGTGCCAGCAGCTGGACAGGGATAAATGAGCAGTTCTTC.

This clone was counted only a few times. The chain carries TRBV5-4 and TRBJ1-2; 11 bases fit TRBD1. Germline loops: CDR1 SGHNT, CDR2 YYREEE (reference sequence). The CDR3 is 13 amino acids. V lost 4 bases, J lost 7 bases, and 3 bases stayed unmatched. The CDR3: CASSPGTGGGYTF. The CDR3 nucleotides read TGTGCCAGCAGCCCCGGGACAGGGGGTGGCTACACCTTC.

This clone appeared a few times. The V gene is TRBV10-3, the J gene TRBJ2-7, with 11 positions matching TRBD1. CDR1 ENHRY and CDR2 SYGVKD come from the germline V gene. Unmatched junction bases numbered 6, after V lost 4 bases and J lost 4 bases. The CDR3 covers 15 residues. DNA of the CDR3: TGTGCCATCAGTGTAGGGGGGACAGGGGGTTACGAGCAGTACTTC. Translation gives CAISVGGTGGYEQYF.

This chain uses TRBV19 with TRBJ1-5; weak D call: TRBD1 (6 bases). Germline loops: CDR1 LNHDA, CDR2 SQIVND (reference sequence). The CDR3 spans 15 residues. The V gene lost 4 bases and the J gene lost 7 bases, with 17 bases spanning the gap. CDR3 bases: TGTGCCAGTAGTAATGCGGCAGGGGTTGGACAGCCCCAGCATTTT. It specifies CASSNAAGVGQPQHF.

This clone was seen a few times. The genes are TRBV6-5 and TRBJ1-5, with 10 bases aligning to TRBD1. The CDR3 has 15 amino acids. The V gene end was trimmed by 4 bases and the J gene end by 7 bases; junction bases not matched to a gene: 7. Germline loops: CDR1 MNHEY, CDR2 SVGAGI. The CDR3 region has the DNA TGTGCCAGCAGTTTTCTTGGGACAGGGGACCAGCCCCAGCATTTT. Its translation is CASSFLGTGDQPQHF.

This chain uses TRBV7-9 with TRBJ2-1; a possible D gene is TRBD1 (6 bases). The V and J ends lost 1 base and 5 bases respectively, with 9 bases between them. This CDR3 is 14 amino acids long. Looked up from germline, CDR1 is SEHNR and CDR2 is FQNEAQ (reference sequence). DNA of the CDR3: TGTGCCAGCAGCTTAGATACAGGGAACAATGAGCAGTTCTTC. This translates into CASSLDTGNNEQFF.

About this clone itself: Other DNA sequences in the sample encode the same CDR3. DNA of the CDR3: TGTGCCAGCAGCCCTGGCGGGGGGGGAGGCTACACCTTC. Protein product: CASSPGGGGGYTF. This chain connects TRBV5-4 to TRBJ1-2; maybe TRBD1 (5 bases). This CDR3 is 13 amino acids long. Germline V gives CDR1 SGHNT, CDR2 YYREEE (reference sequence). V was pared by 4 bases and J by 8 bases, with 15 bases between.

This rearrangement joins TRBV6-5 to TRBJ2-5; D remains ambiguous. Trimming stripped 2 bases from V and 1 base from J, with 11 bases between. This CDR3 spans 15 amino acids. Germline V lookup: CDR1 MNHEY, CDR2 SVGAGI. As DNA, the CDR3 is TGTGCCAGCAGTTACACCGCGCCGGTCCAAGAGACCCAGTACTTC. The encoded protein is CASSYTAPVQETQYF.

Note on this clone: A junction boundary mismatches the germline segment, possibly from a read error. The rearrangement joins TRBV30 to TRBJ1-5, with TRBD1 matching 7 bases. The CDR3 length is 17 residues. Looked up from germline, CDR1 is GTSNPN and CDR2 is SVGIG (reference sequence). The CDR3 sequence is CVWAPDRQPYSNQPQHF. The CDR3 DNA is TGTGTCTGGGCCCCGGACAGGCAACCTTATAGCAATCAGCCCCAGCATTTT.